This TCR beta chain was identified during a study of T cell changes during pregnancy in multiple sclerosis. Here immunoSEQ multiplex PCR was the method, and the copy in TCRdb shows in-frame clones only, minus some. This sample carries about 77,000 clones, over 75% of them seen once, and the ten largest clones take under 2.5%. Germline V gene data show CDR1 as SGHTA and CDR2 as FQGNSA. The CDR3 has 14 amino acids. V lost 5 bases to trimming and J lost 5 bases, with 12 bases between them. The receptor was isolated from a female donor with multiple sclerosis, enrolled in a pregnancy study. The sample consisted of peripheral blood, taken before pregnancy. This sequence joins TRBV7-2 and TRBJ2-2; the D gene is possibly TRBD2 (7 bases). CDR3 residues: CASSARGATGELFF. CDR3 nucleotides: TGTGCCAGCAGCGCCCGGGGGGCGACCGGGGAGCTGTTTTTT.